Sequencing of this TCR beta chain was carried out in a study of CD8+CD57+ T cells in acquired aplastic anemia. About the research overall: The mean DNA yield obtained from sorted CD4+ and CD8+ cells came to around 3 ug. Whole-study results and caveats: Patient and control CD8+ Simpson's diversity was not significantly different. Patients and controls had in common some 30 CD8+ CDR3 sequences.

The sequenced patients had an expansion of CD8+CD57+ cells seen by flow cytometry. TCR beta VDJ and CDR3 profiles were obtained from a genomic DNA template. TCRdb re-derived calls from the reads in MiXCR, one entry per CDR3 protein. The sample shows around 500,000 distinct CDR3 sequences, 25% to 40% of them seen only once. This clonotype was seen only once. What it recognizes is unknown. V was pared by 7 bases and J by 0 bases, with 9 bases of the junction left unmatched. CDR1 and CDR2 from the germline V gene are SGHAT and FQNNGV. This CDR3 comprises 16 residues. The clonotype was recovered from a human donor with aplastic anemia. The chain couples TRBV11-2 to TRBJ1-3; 7 bases map to TRBD1. The sample consisted of sorted CD4+, CD8+, or CD8+CD57+ T cells (not recorded which) from PBMCs. The CDR3 DNA is TGTGCCAGCAACTCAGACAGGGCCCTCTCTGGAAACACCATATATTTT. Encoded protein: CASNSDRALSGNTIYF. Filled out from reference TRBV11-2 and TRBJ1-3, the complete variable domain reads EAGVAQSPRYKIIEKRQSVAFWCNPISGHATLYWYQQILGQGPKLLIQFQNNGVVDDSQLPKDRFSAERLKGVDSTLKIQPAKLEDSAVYLCASNSDRALSGNTIYFGEGSWLTVV.